This is a list of T cell receptor beta chains from one sample in a study of PD-L1 blockade in urothelial cancer. Sequencing used immunoSEQ multiplex PCR; TCRdb keeps in-frame clones, though not all of them. The sample lists about 21,000 clones; almost 90% were seen once. The material was PBMCs, obtained around atezolizumab (anti-PD-L1) treatment. The receptor source for this set is a woman in her fifties or sixties with urothelial cancer. The CDR3 runs from the conserved cysteine through the conserved F or W. D genes are given only for firm matches. Some rows have no size entry. The others give once, few or many, or a class for an expanded clone.

clone size	D gene	J gene	V gene	CDR3 DNA	CDR3 protein
NA	NA	TRBJ2-7	TRBV18	TGTGCCAGCTCATTGCTGGACAGAAACTACGAGCAGTACTTC	CASSLLDRNYEQYF
once	NA	TRBJ1-6	TRBV10-2	TGCGCCAGCAGTGAAGTGGTCGGGAATTCACCCCTCCACTTT	CASSEVVGNSPLHF
NA	NA	TRBJ2-7	TRBV27	TGTGCCAGCAGTTTTGACGGGGGCTCCTACGAGCAGTACTTC	CASSFDGGSYEQYF
few	NA	TRBJ1-2	TRBV5-8	TGTGCCAGCAGCTTGGGGAGTTTAAGTGTTGGTGGCTACACCTTC	CASSLGSLSVGGYTF
NA	TRBD1	TRBJ1-4	TRBV28	TGTGCCAGCAGTACACGGGGACAGGGAGCAACTAATGAAAAACTGTTTTTT	CASSTRGQGATNEKLFF
NA	NA	TRBJ1-5	TRBV19	TGTGCCAGTAGCCCCAGGGGCAGGGAATGGGACAATCAGCCCCAGCATTTT	CASSPRGREWDNQPQHF
NA	TRBD2	TRBJ2-3	TRBV4-3	TGCGCCAGCAGCCAAGATGTAGCGGGAGGCAGCACAGATACGCAGTATTTT	CASSQDVAGGSTDTQYF
NA	NA	TRBJ1-1	TRBV10-1	TGCGCCAGCAGTGGGGGGCAGGGACGGAACACTGAAGCTTTCTTT	CASSGGQGRNTEAFF
NA	TRBD1	TRBJ1-2	TRBV28	TGTGCCAGCAGTTTAGCGTGGACAGGGGGCGCGGGTGGCTACACCTTC	CASSLAWTGGAGGYTF
NA	TRBD2	TRBJ2-3	TRBV19	TGTGCCAGTAGTATGTCTAGCGGGTCCACAGATACGCAGTATTTT	CASSMSSGSTDTQYF
NA	TRBD2	TRBJ2-6	TRBV5-8	TGTGCCAGCAGCTTCTGGGGGAGGGGCCCTATCTCTGGGGCCAACGTCCTGACTTTC	CASSFWGRGPISGANVLTF
NA	TRBD2	TRBJ2-5	TRBV6-6	TGTGCCAGCACCCCTAGCGGGCGCCAAGAGACCCAGTACTTC	CASTPSGRQETQYF
NA	TRBD2	TRBJ2-3	TRBV10-3	TGTGCCACCGGGGACTACCTCACAGATACGCAGTATTTT	CATGDYLTDTQYF
few	NA	TRBJ2-7	TRBV5-1	TGCGCCAGCCGCGGTGGGTATCGGGACGAGCAGTACTTC	CASRGGYRDEQYF
few	TRBD1	TRBJ1-2	TRBV7-9	TGTGCCAGCAGCGTAACAGGGGGGCTAGGTGGCTACACCTTC	CASSVTGGLGGYTF
NA	NA	TRBJ1-1	TRBV29-1	TGCAGCGTGATCAGGGACAAGAGAATGAACACTGAAGCTTTCTTT	CSVIRDKRMNTEAFF
NA	NA	TRBJ2-2	TRBV7-2	TGTGCCAGCAGCTTAGGGACAGTCTGGGAGCTGTTTTTT	CASSLGTVWELFF
NA	TRBD2	TRBJ2-7	TRBV7-2	TGTGCCAGCAGCTTAGGGGGAGGGAACTCCTACGAGCAGTACTTC	CASSLGGGNSYEQYF
NA	TRBD2	TRBJ2-1	TRBV6-1	TGTGCCAGCAGGGGGAGGACTAGCGGGCGTAATGAGCAGTTCTTC	CASRGRTSGRNEQFF
NA	NA	TRBJ1-1	TRBV28	TGTGCCAGCATTTTTGGGGTCGGGGGGGGAGCTTTCTTT	CASIFGVGGGAFF
once	TRBD2	TRBJ2-5	TRBV18	TGTGCCAGCTCACCACTGGGGCTAGCGGGAGTTTCTGAGACCCAGTACTTC	CASSPLGLAGVSETQYF
NA	NA	TRBJ2-3	TRBV11-2	TGTGCCAGCAGGGGGGGGCCCGTGGATACGCAGTATTTT	CASRGGPVDTQYF
NA	NA	TRBJ2-6	TRBV28	TGTGCCAGCAGCTATTTCATGGAGGACTCTGGGGCCAACGTCCTGACTTTC	CASSYFMEDSGANVLTF
NA	TRBD1	TRBJ1-2	TRBV5-6	TGTGCCAGCAGCTTGGGGACAGGGACATCTCCCTATGGCTACACCTTC	CASSLGTGTSPYGYTF
NA	NA	TRBJ2-5	TRBV27	TGTGCCAGCAGTTCCCTTTCTCCAGGACAGCTGAAAGAGACCCAGTACTTC	CASSSLSPGQLKETQYF
NA	NA	TRBJ2-3	TRBV4-3	TGCGCCAGCAGCCAAGCCTACGGGTATGGAGATACGCAGTATTTT	CASSQAYGYGDTQYF
NA	TRBD1	TRBJ2-1	TRBV4-1	TGCGCCAGCAGCCAAGATGAGGGGACAGGGATGTTTGAGCAGTTCTTC	CASSQDEGTGMFEQFF
NA	TRBD2	TRBJ2-2	TRBV9	TGTGCCAGCAGCGTAGGCGGGAGGAACACCGGGGAGCTGTTTTTT	CASSVGGRNTGELFF
NA	TRBD2	TRBJ2-3	TRBV29-1	TGCAGCGTTGTGTCAGCGGGAACAGATACGCAGTATTTT	CSVVSAGTDTQYF
NA	TRBD1	TRBJ2-7	TRBV29-1	TGCAGCGTTCTAAAGACAGGGGGCGGGAGCGAGCAGTACTTC	CSVLKTGGGSEQYF
NA	NA	TRBJ2-7	TRBV19	TGTGCCAGTAGTGTAGACACAGTCTACGAGCAGTACTTC	CASSVDTVYEQYF
NA	TRBD2	TRBJ2-3	TRBV6-5	TGTGCCAGCGCAGCGGGGCACACAGATACGCAGTATTTT	CASAAGHTDTQYF
NA	TRBD1	TRBJ2-7	TRBV5-5	TGTGCCAGCAGCCCGGGACAGGGGGATTCCGAGCAGTACTTC	CASSPGQGDSEQYF
once	NA	TRBJ1-3	TRBV28	TGTGCCAGCAGCCCACATACCTCTGGAAACACCATATATTTT	CASSPHTSGNTIYF
NA	NA	TRBJ2-1	TRBV4-2	TGTGCCAGCAGCTTGATCGGACAGATTAACAATGAGCAGTTCTTC	CASSLIGQINNEQFF
NA	TRBD1	TRBJ2-3	TRBV6-5	TGTGCCAGCAGTACGGGGACAGTTAGCACAGATACGCAGTATTTT	CASSTGTVSTDTQYF
NA	NA	TRBJ2-3	TRBV11-2	TGTGCCAGCAGCCCAAGGGAGGCTTCTTCCGATACGCAGTATTTT	CASSPREASSDTQYF
NA	TRBD1	TRBJ2-3	TRBV4-2	TGTGCCAGCAGCCTCGGACAGGGCACAGATACGCAGTATTTT	CASSLGQGTDTQYF
NA	NA	TRBJ2-1	TRBV11-3	TGTGCCAGCAGCTTAGGGATGAAAAGTGGGCACAATGAGCAGTTCTTC	CASSLGMKSGHNEQFF
NA	TRBD1	TRBJ2-7	TRBV5-4	TGTGCCAGCAGCGGGGGACCCGGGACAGGGGACTACGAGCAGTACTTC	CASSGGPGTGDYEQYF
NA	NA	TRBJ1-2	TRBV19	TGTGCCAGTAGTGACAGAGAAGGGGCGCACGGCTACACCTTC	CASSDREGAHGYTF
NA	TRBD1	TRBJ2-1	TRBV7-9	TGTGCCAGCAGCTTAGATGGGACAGGGACCTATGAGCAGTTCTTC	CASSLDGTGTYEQFF
NA	NA	TRBJ2-3	TRBV6-1	TGTGCCAGCAGTGTTGGACAGAACACAGATACGCAGTATTTT	CASSVGQNTDTQYF
NA	TRBD2	TRBJ2-3	TRBV28	TGTGCCAGCAGTTTTTTCGGGAGGGGATTGACAGATACGCAGTATTTT	CASSFFGRGLTDTQYF
NA	NA	TRBJ1-1	TRBV28	TGTGCCACCCACTCCGACTTAAACACTGAAGCTTTCTTT	CATHSDLNTEAFF
NA	NA	TRBJ1-2	TRBV2	TGTGCCAGCAGGGCGGGTGGCGCTAACTATGGCTACACCTTC	CASRAGGANYGYTF
NA	NA	TRBJ2-3	TRBV27	TGTGCCAGCAGTTTATCTGGCGGGTTAAGCACAGATACGCAGTATTTT	CASSLSGGLSTDTQYF
few	TRBD1	TRBJ1-1	TRBV28	TGTGCCAGCAGTTGGACAGGTCGCAGGGCGGAAGCTTTCTTT	CASSWTGRRAEAFF
NA	TRBD2	TRBJ2-7	TRBV11-3	TGTGCCAGCAGCTCCCGCGCTAGCGGGAGCATCAACGAGCAGTACTTC	CASSSRASGSINEQYF
NA	TRBD2	TRBJ2-1	TRBV4-2	TGTGCCAGCAGCCAAGGGCCTAGCGGGGACAATGAGCAGTTCTTC	CASSQGPSGDNEQFF
NA	TRBD2	TRBJ2-3	TRBV4-1	TGCGCCAGCAGCCCCCCTGGGGCGGGAGCTGCGTCAGATACGCAGTATTTT	CASSPPGAGAASDTQYF
NA	NA	TRBJ2-7	TRBV28	TGTGCCAGCCTTCAGGGTCACGAGCAGTACTTC	CASLQGHEQYF
NA	NA	TRBJ1-1	TRBV14	TGTGCCAGCAGCCAAGGGGTTGTGGTAGGAGGGTTCGGCACTGAAGCTTTCTTT	CASSQGVVVGGFGTEAFF
NA	TRBD1	TRBJ1-2	TRBV5-1	TGCGCCAGCAGCTTGGATGTCAGGGGGGGCTACACCTTC	CASSLDVRGGYTF
NA	TRBD2	TRBJ2-5	TRBV9	TGTGCCAGCAGCGGGGAGCGGGAGAGGGGAGAGACCCAGTACTTC	CASSGERERGETQYF
NA	TRBD1	TRBJ1-2	TRBV2	TGTGCCAGCACCGGCCGACTGGACAGGGAGGACTATGGCTACACCTTC	CASTGRLDREDYGYTF
once	NA	TRBJ1-5	TRBV19	TGTGCCAGTAGTATGTGGAGTAGCAATCAGCCCCAGCATTTT	CASSMWSSNQPQHF
NA	NA	TRBJ2-1	TRBV7-3	TGTGCCAGCAGCTTGGGACTTGGCTCTCTGGATGAGCAGTTCTTC	CASSLGLGSLDEQFF
NA	TRBD2	TRBJ2-7	TRBV18	TGTGCCAGCTCAACGAAAGCGGGAGGTTCCTACGAGCAGTACTTC	CASSTKAGGSYEQYF